A selection of T cell receptor beta chains follows, all from one sample in a study of blood T cell repertoires in COVID-19. The table came from immunoSEQ multiplex PCR; TCRdb's copy has only in-frame clones and leaves some out. The profile shows about 200,000 clones, roughly 90% of them singletons. Sequencing used peripheral blood. These receptors came from a man between 60 and 75 years old who had recovered from COVID-19. The CDR3 runs from the conserved cysteine through the conserved F or W. Each record gives: clone size, V gene, D gene, J gene, CDR3 DNA, CDR3 protein. The D gene is left open where the match is weak. Size values are once, few and many counts, or a class for expanded clones, and some rows have none.

>.|TRBV19|.|TRBJ1-3
TGTGCCAGTAGTATAGGCAGCGACTCTGGAAACACCATATATTTT
CASSIGSDSGNTIYF
>.|TRBV4-2|.|TRBJ2-2
TGTGCCAGCAGCCGGGATGGACAGAACACCGGGGAGCTGTTTTTT
CASSRDGQNTGELFF
>.|TRBV6-5|.|TRBJ2-7
TGTGCCAGCAAGCAGGGGGGATACTACGAGCAGTACTTC
CASKQGGYYEQYF
>.|TRBV5-4|.|TRBJ1-3
TGTGCCAGCAGCTTGGGTGGGCAGCCCCTCTCTGGAAACACCATATATTTT
CASSLGGQPLSGNTIYF
>.|TRBV11-2|.|TRBJ2-7
TGTGCCAGCAGCCTGATAGGAACGGAGGGGCCGCGGGAGCAGTACTTC
CASSLIGTEGPREQYF
>once|TRBV7-2|TRBD2|TRBJ2-3
TGTGCCAGCAGGAACCGAGCGGGAGTAGATACGCAGTATTTT
CASRNRAGVDTQYF
>once|TRBV7-2|.|TRBJ1-2
TGTGCCAGCAGCTTCGTCTCGGGGGTCGGCTATGGCTACACCTTC
CASSFVSGVGYGYTF
>.|TRBV5-1|TRBD2|TRBJ2-5
TGCGCCAGCAGCTCCCTACCAGCGGGGAGAGAGACCCAGTACTTC
CASSSLPAGRETQYF
>.|TRBV2|.|TRBJ2-2
TGTGCCAGCACCACGACAGACACCACCGGGGAGCTGTTTTTT
CASTTTDTTGELFF
>.|TRBV7-9|.|TRBJ1-2
TGTGCCAGCAGCCCTTCAGGATCTAACTATGGCTACACCTTC
CASSPSGSNYGYTF
>.|TRBV7-2|TRBD2|TRBJ2-7
TGTGCCAGCAGCCAAGCGGGACGGATGTACGAGCAGTACTTC
CASSQAGRMYEQYF
>.|TRBV28|TRBD1|TRBJ1-2
TGTGCCAGCAGCCCAAGGGACAGCTATTTTTTAGGCTACACCTTC
CASSPRDSYFLGYTF
>.|TRBV19|.|TRBJ2-1
TGTGCCAGTAGTGTCGGCCCGGGAGTAATCGACAATGAGCAGTTCTTC
CASSVGPGVIDNEQFF
>.|TRBV9|.|TRBJ2-4
TGTGCCACCAAAGGCGGTCGGAAAAACATTCAGTACTTC
CATKGGRKNIQYF